Here is one T cell receptor beta chain with its context. The data stem from a study of identical twins. Trimming left V 7 bases short and J 1 base short, with 10 bases between. This CDR3 spans 13 amino acids. Germline CDR1 and CDR2: MNHNS and SASEGT. In TCRdb, the 5' RACE reads were re-called with MiXCR into one record per CDR3 protein. The sample records hundreds of thousands of distinct CDR3 sequences, about 20% being singletons. These data were also filed under a second study, of T cells expressing NK-cell markers.

This chain joins TRBV6-1 and TRBJ1-1; a weak D match, TRBD1 (5 bases). Sample: PBMCs. The TCR sequence derives from a woman in her late teens or twenties in good health. CDR3 sequence reads: CASNRGSNTEAFF. The CDR3 region has the DNA TGTGCCAGCAATAGGGGATCGAACACTGAAGCTTTCTTT.